These 27 T cell receptor beta chains were all obtained from the same sample, sequenced in a study of T cells expressing NK-cell markers. TCRdb re-called the 5' RACE reads and catalogs CDR3 proteins one per entry, DNA excluded. In all, the sample yields about 460,000 distinct CDR3 sequences. The source material was blood T cells: a sorted CD56 or NKG2C T cell subset, CD4+ or CD8+ T cells, or bulk PBMC T cells (not recorded which). The origin of the receptors is a woman aged 45-65 years in good health.

The chain links TRBV20-1 to TRBJ2-1; TCRdb designates TRBD2, a call that cannot be tested without DNA. This CDR3 has 15 amino acids. Germline assignment: CDR1 DFQATT and CDR2 SNEGSKA (reference sequence). The chain's CDR3 is CSARLGLGSYNEQFF.

The gene calls are TRBV6-5 and TRBJ2-5; TCRdb gives TRBD1 as the D gene, but with no DNA this cannot be confirmed. This CDR3 is built from 13 residues. Germline CDR1 is MNHEY and CDR2 is SVGAGI. CDR3: CASSQTAQETQYF.

The gene calls are TRBV9 and TRBJ1-3; the TRBD1 assignment by TCRdb is unverifiable without DNA. Germline CDR1 is SGDLS and CDR2 is YYNGEE. The CDR3 spans 14 residues. The CDR3 loop reads CASSRGRGYYTIYF.

The CDR3 region is CATSRRRGGGVQFF. The gene calls are TRBV15 and TRBJ2-1; TCRdb's D call of TRBD1 is untestable without DNA. This CDR3 has 14 residues. The germline V gene encodes CDR1 LNHNV and CDR2 YYDKDF (reference sequence).

The chain carries TRBV2 and TRBJ2-6; the TRBD1 assignment by TCRdb is unverifiable without DNA. CDR3 length: 16 residues. Germline V CDR1 and CDR2: SNHLY, FYNNEI. The CDR3 region is CASSEHRGSGANVLTF.

The rearrangement joins TRBV29-1 to TRBJ1-4. CDR1 and CDR2 from the germline V gene are SQVTM and ANQGSEA. This CDR3 comprises 13 residues. The CDR3 loop reads CSGYKGFGEKLFF.

The chain links TRBV5-4 to TRBJ1-3. Per germline, CDR1 SGHNT and CDR2 YYREEE (reference sequence). The CDR3 covers 13 residues. CDR3 residues: CASSPLQGNTIYF. Combining the CDR3 with reference TRBV5-4 and TRBJ1-3 gives the whole variable domain ETGVTQSPTHLIKTRGQQVTLRCSSQSGHNTVSWYQQALGQGPQFIFQYYREEENGRGNFPPRFSGLQFPNYSSELNVNALELDDSALYLCASSPLQGNTIYFGEGSWLTVV.

The chain employs TRBV5-4 and TRBJ2-1; without DNA, the TCRdb call of TRBD1 cannot be checked. Germline assignment: CDR1 SGHNT and CDR2 YYREEE (reference sequence). The CDR3 is made up of 15 amino acids. The CDR3 loop is CASKDRDRVANEQFF.

This chain connects TRBV29-1 to TRBJ1-3. Germline V CDR1 and CDR2: SQVTM, ANQGSEA. The CDR3 is 13 amino acids. The CDR3: CSVVSGSGNTIYF.

The chain joins TRBV12-3 or TRBV12-4 to TRBJ2-2. The CDR3 is made up of 12 amino acids. This CDR3 reads CASSPVRRELFF.

The gene calls are TRBV7-9 and TRBJ2-1; without DNA, the TCRdb call of TRBD2 cannot be checked. Germline V gene sequence: CDR1 SEHNR, CDR2 FQNEAQ (reference sequence). The CDR3 covers 11 residues. This CDR3 reads CASSPASEQFF.

This rearrangement joins TRBV9 to TRBJ2-2; with no DNA, the TCRdb D assignment of TRBD1 cannot be verified. The CDR3 extends over 17 amino acids. The V gene's germline CDR1 is SGDLS and CDR2 YYNGEE. The CDR3 loop is CASSVAPGTVKTGELFF.

V gene TRBV20-1 combines with J gene TRBJ2-6; TCRdb indicates TRBD1, and absent DNA this call remains unverified. CDR1 and CDR2 from the germline V gene are DFQATT and SNEGSKA (reference sequence). This CDR3 has 20 residues. The CDR3 spells CSARDVGFGQGASGANVLTF.

This sequence joins TRBV5-1 and TRBJ2-7. The length of the CDR3 is 14 residues. Germline V gives CDR1 SGHRS, CDR2 YFSETQ. CDR3 amino acids: CASSPHGSSYEQYF.

The V call is TRBV29-1, the J call TRBJ2-1; the D call from TCRdb, TRBD1, cannot be confirmed without DNA. CDR1 is SQVTM, CDR2 ANQGSEA, per germline. The CDR3 runs to 14 residues. The CDR3 loop is CSVPGAVRDNEQFF.

The chain links TRBV3-1 to TRBJ2-1; TCRdb gives TRBD2 as the D gene, but with no DNA this cannot be confirmed. CDR3 length equals 16 residues. CDR1 LGHDT and CDR2 YNNKEL come from the germline V gene (reference sequence). The CDR3: CASSQDKEWRGNEQFF.

This sequence joins TRBV10-3 and TRBJ2-5; with no DNA, the TCRdb D assignment of TRBD2 cannot be verified. The CDR3 is 15 amino acids. The V gene's germline CDR1 is ENHRY and CDR2 SYGVKD. CDR3 protein: CAISVGGGGQETQYF.

The V call is TRBV6-5, the J call TRBJ2-3; checking the TCRdb D call of TRBD2 is not possible without DNA. Per the germline V gene, CDR1 is MNHEY and CDR2 is SVGAGI. The CDR3 consists of 15 residues. CDR3 residues: CASRVSGSFGDTQYF.

The rearrangement links TRBV20-1 to TRBJ1-1. Germline CDR1 DFQATT, CDR2 SNEGSKA (reference sequence). This CDR3 contains 14 residues. CDR3 residues: CSASLGPRYTEAFF.

V is TRBV5-1 and J is TRBJ2-1. The CDR3 runs 15 residues. Germline CDR1 and CDR2: SGHRS and YFSETQ. CDR3: CASSSNLASYNEQFF. Filled out from reference TRBV5-1 and TRBJ2-1, the complete variable domain reads KAGVTQTPRYLIKTRGQQVTLSCSPISGHRSVSWYQQTPGQGLQFLFEYFSETQRNKGNFPGRFSGRQFSNSRSEMNVSTLELGDSALYLCASSSNLASYNEQFFGPGTRLTVL.

CDR3 region: CAISPGLARDEQYF. The chain combines TRBV10-3 with TRBJ2-7; the TRBD2 assignment by TCRdb is unverifiable without DNA. Germline assignment: CDR1 ENHRY and CDR2 SYGVKD. CDR3 length equals 14 residues.

This chain links TRBV20-1 with TRBJ2-3; there is no DNA to check the TCRdb D call of TRBD2. The CDR3 loop spans 15 amino acids. CDR1 DFQATT and CDR2 SNEGSKA come from the germline V gene (reference sequence). CDR3: CSAAQAGGRTDTQYF.

V and J are TRBV7-2 and TRBJ2-3. There are 13 residues in the CDR3. The germline V gene has CDR1 SGHTA and CDR2 FQGNSA. CDR3 sequence: CASGYSGTDTQYF.

This chain uses TRBV29-1 with TRBJ1-1; the TRBD1 assignment by TCRdb is unverifiable without DNA. The germline V gene encodes CDR1 SQVTM and CDR2 ANQGSEA. The CDR3 runs to 13 residues. CDR3 sequence reads: CSVPGQGITEAFF.

The chain couples TRBV27 to TRBJ1-1. The CDR3 has 13 residues. Germline V gene sequence: CDR1 MNHEY, CDR2 SMNVEV (reference sequence). The CDR3 spells CASSLSWNTEAFF.

The chain recombines TRBV7-9 with TRBJ2-2; checking the TCRdb D call of TRBD2 is not possible without DNA. This CDR3 spans 14 amino acids. CDR1 is SEHNR and CDR2 is FQNEAQ in the germline V gene (reference sequence). CDR3 sequence reads: CAPSGRADTGELFF.

The chain joins TRBV9 to TRBJ2-5. CDR1 is SGDLS and CDR2 is YYNGEE in the germline V gene. CDR3 length: 14 residues. CDR3 region: CASSATVAQETQYF.